One and the same sample provided the 8 T cell receptor beta chains below, sequenced in a study of shared clonotypes between healthy human individuals. Method: immunoSEQ multiplex PCR; TCRdb's copy keeps in-frame clones and lacks some. The table includes hundreds of thousands of clones, around 96% detected once. Terminally differentiated effector memory CD45RA+ cells were excluded from the naive CD8 cells, which were CD45RO-negative and positively selected for CCR7. Source material: naive CD8+ T cells sorted from blood. The source is a young woman in good health.

This sequence joins TRBV7-9 and TRBJ1-5; 10 bases line up with TRBD1. Germline assignment: CDR1 SEHNR and CDR2 FQNEAQ (reference sequence). The CDR3 contains 16 residues. Losses at the gene ends were 3 bases for V and 2 bases for J; bases not matched to a gene: 4. CDR3 in amino acids: CASSLDGTGGNQPQHF. CDR3 bases: TGTGCCAGCAGCTTGGACGGGACAGGGGGCAATCAGCCCCAGCATTTT.

The chain couples TRBV27 to TRBJ1-5, with TRBD1 as a possible D gene (5 bases). Germline V gene lookup returns CDR1 MNHEY and CDR2 SMNVEV (reference sequence). The ends were cut back, 5 bases at V and 7 bases at J, with 18 bases in the middle. The CDR3 sequence is 15 residues long. The CDR3 reads CASSTIPGTGQPQHF. The CDR3 DNA follows: TGTGCCAGCAGTACAATACCGGGGACCGGCCAGCCCCAGCATTTT.

This clone appeared a single time. The V gene is TRBV19, the J gene TRBJ1-1; 8 nucleotides line up with TRBD1. Trimming cost V 9 bases and J 4 bases; bases outside gene matches: 4. The CDR3 is made up of 12 amino acids. Germline loops: CDR1 LNHDA, CDR2 SQIVND (reference sequence). CDR3: CASKTGGTEAFF. CDR3 coding DNA: TGTGCCAGCAAAACAGGGGGCACTGAAGCTTTCTTT.

This chain joins TRBV7-7 and TRBJ2-2, with D possibly called TRBD1 or TRBD2 (6 bases each). V lost 5 bases and J lost 5, with 12 bases in between. This CDR3 contains 14 residues. Germline CDR1 is SSHAT and CDR2 is FNYEAQ (reference sequence). The CDR3 coding sequence is TGTGCCAGCAGCCGCGGGACAAATACCGGGGAGCTGTTTTTT. Encoded protein: CASSRGTNTGELFF.

Points on this clone: One end of the junction does not line up with germline, which may come from a read error. Other DNA sequences in this sample translate to the same CDR3. This rearrangement joins TRBV7-9 to TRBJ1-1; possibly TRBD1 for D (6 bases). CDR3 length: 12 residues. Germline-derived CDR1 and CDR2 are SEHNR and FQNEAQ (reference sequence). The CDR3 DNA sequence: TGTGCCAGCAGTTTAGGGGGGCCTGAAGCTTTCTTT. This sequence encodes CASSLGGPEAFF.

This rearrangement joins TRBV15 to TRBJ1-1; D is unclear. CDR3 length equals 13 residues. V lost 8 bases, J lost 1 base, and 11 bases lay in between. Germline assignment: CDR1 LNHNV and CDR2 YYDKDF (reference sequence). The CDR3 nucleotides read TGTGCCACCGGAAGTGCGAGGAACACTGAAGCTTTCTTT. This translates into CATGSARNTEAFF.

The CDR3 DNA follows: TGCAGCACGCGGCGGTCGGGCGGGGAGCTGTTTTTT. It translates to CSTRRSGGELFF. The rearrangement links TRBV29-1 to TRBJ2-2; D is uncertain. Trimming stripped 8 bases from V and 7 bases from J, with 14 bases between. Germline CDR1 is SQVTM and CDR2 is ANQGSEA. There are 12 residues in the CDR3.

The table lists this clone with a few counts. The CDR3 spells CASSHLGQGNADTQYF. Written as DNA, the CDR3 is TGTGCCAGCAGCCACCTCGGACAGGGTAATGCAGATACGCAGTATTTT. This chain connects TRBV7-3 to TRBJ2-3, with 8 bases aligning to TRBD1. The length of the CDR3 is 16 residues. The V gene end was trimmed by 5 bases and the J gene end by 4 bases; junction bases not matched to a gene: 11. Germline V gene data show CDR1 as SGHTA and CDR2 as FQGTGA.